These T cell receptor beta chains were read from a single sample in a study of blood T cell repertoires in COVID-19. Measured with immunoSEQ multiplex PCR; TCRdb has only the in-frame clones, and not every one. The sample carries 200,000 to 250,000 clones, roughly 84% recorded once. Sequencing was carried out using peripheral blood. The receptor set was obtained from a man aged 35-49 years with acute or convalescent COVID-19. Both conserved end residues are part of each CDR3. Each record gives: V gene, J gene, D gene, clone size, CDR3 protein, CDR3 DNA. The D gene is left open where the match is weak. Size values are once, few and many counts, or a class for expanded clones, and some rows have none.

>TRBV7-9|TRBJ1-3|NA|NA
CASSTTENSGNTIYF
TGTGCCAGCAGCACCACGGAGAACTCTGGAAACACCATATATTTT
>TRBV2|TRBJ1-1|NA|NA
CASSSFRNTEAFF
TGTGCCAGCAGTTCCTTCAGGAACACTGAAGCTTTCTTT
>TRBV5-8|TRBJ2-7|NA|NA
CASSLFWGGEQYF
TGTGCCAGCAGCTTGTTCTGGGGCGGCGAGCAGTACTTC
>TRBV5-4|TRBJ2-5|TRBD2|few
CASSLGGTSGETQYF
TGTGCCAGCAGCTTGGGGGGGACTAGCGGAGAGACCCAGTACTTC
>TRBV5-4|TRBJ2-3|NA|NA
CASSLGGLGDTQYF
TGTGCCAGCAGCCTGGGGGGGCTGGGAGATACGCAGTATTTT
>TRBV2|TRBJ1-3|NA|NA
CASSEVQPSSGNTIYF
TGTGCCAGCAGTGAGGTCCAACCGAGCTCTGGAAACACCATATATTTT
>TRBV6-6|TRBJ2-7|NA|NA
CASSYSEGSHEQYF
TGTGCCAGCAGTTACTCGGAGGGATCCCACGAGCAGTACTTC
>TRBV3-1/TRBV3-2|TRBJ2-1|TRBD2|NA
CASSQEGRRGASFF
TGTGCCAGCAGCCAAGAAGGGAGGCGGGGGGCGTCGTTCTTC
>TRBV11-2|TRBJ2-7|NA|NA
CASSLALQDAYEQYF
TGTGCCAGCAGCTTAGCCCTACAGGACGCCTACGAGCAGTACTTC
>TRBV30|TRBJ1-5|NA|NA
CAWSSGDNQPQHF
TGTGCCTGGAGCTCAGGTGACAATCAGCCCCAGCATTTT
>TRBV28|TRBJ1-2|TRBD1|few
CASSRRQGYGYTF
TGTGCCAGCAGCCGTAGACAGGGTTACGGCTACACCTTC
>TRBV12-3/TRBV12-4|TRBJ1-5|NA|NA
CASGPSGNQPQHF
TGTGCCAGCGGGCCCTCGGGGAATCAGCCCCAGCATTTT
>TRBV9|TRBJ1-4|NA|NA
CASSVGTTTNEKLFF
TGTGCCAGCAGCGTAGGGACAACTACTAATGAAAAACTGTTTTTT
>TRBV29-1|TRBJ1-1|NA|NA
CSVEDPGVTTEAFF
TGCAGCGTTGAAGATCCGGGGGTGACCACTGAAGCTTTCTTT
>TRBV5-1|TRBJ2-1|NA|NA
CASSWDSSSYNEQFF
TGCGCCAGCAGCTGGGACTCGAGCTCCTACAATGAGCAGTTCTTC
>TRBV5-1|TRBJ2-3|NA|NA
CASSSQNTDTQYF
TGCGCCAGCAGCTCACAAAACACAGATACGCAGTATTTT
>TRBV29-1|TRBJ2-1|NA|NA
CSVAPNEQFF
TGCAGCGTTGCCCCAAATGAGCAGTTCTTC
>TRBV3-1/TRBV3-2|TRBJ1-1|NA|NA
CASSQEFGREAFF
TGTGCCAGCAGCCAAGAATTCGGCAGGGAAGCTTTCTTT
>TRBV11-2|TRBJ1-2|TRBD1|NA
CASSRTGAYGYTF
TGTGCCAGCAGCCGGACAGGGGCCTATGGCTACACCTTC
>TRBV6-5|TRBJ2-1|TRBD2|NA
CASSPMTSGGVHRFF
TGTGCCAGCAGTCCCATGACTAGCGGGGGGGTCCATAGGTTCTTC
>TRBV9|TRBJ1-6|NA|once
CASSLDSGGSPLHF
TGTGCCAGCAGCCTAGACTCCGGCGGTTCACCCCTCCACTTT
>TRBV9|TRBJ1-2|TRBD1|NA
CASSVEVSGQGWDGYTF
TGTGCCAGCAGCGTCGAAGTTTCCGGACAGGGGTGGGATGGCTACACCTTC
>TRBV12-5|TRBJ1-1|TRBD1|few
CASGSNPGQVAFF
TGTGCTAGTGGTTCCAATCCGGGACAGGTCGCTTTCTTT
>TRBV6-5|TRBJ1-2|NA|NA
CASSYGTGLYGYTF
TGTGCCAGCAGTTACGGCACAGGGCTCTATGGCTACACCTTC
>TRBV6-5|TRBJ1-1|NA|NA
CASYRGFNTEAFF
TGTGCCAGCTATCGAGGATTCAACACTGAAGCTTTCTTT
>TRBV7-8|TRBJ1-1|TRBD1|NA
CASSVTSQGYNTEAFF
TGTGCCAGCAGCGTCACATCACAGGGGTACAACACTGAAGCTTTCTTT
>TRBV3-1/TRBV3-2|TRBJ2-1|NA|NA
CASSQRGNEQFF
TGTGCCAGCAGCCAAAGAGGTAATGAGCAGTTCTTC
>TRBV28|TRBJ1-1|TRBD1|NA
CASRPTGDNTEAFF
TGTGCCAGCAGGCCGACAGGGGATAACACTGAAGCTTTCTTT
>TRBV27|TRBJ1-1|NA|NA
CASSFRWTEDTEAFF
TGTGCCAGCAGTTTCCGATGGACAGAAGACACTGAAGCTTTCTTT
>TRBV2|TRBJ2-1|TRBD2|NA
CASSGLAYQNEQFF
TGTGCCAGCAGTGGACTAGCTTATCAGAATGAGCAGTTCTTC
>TRBV7-9|TRBJ1-1|NA|NA
CASSLADGIEAFF
TGTGCCAGCAGCTTAGCGGACGGGATAGAAGCTTTCTTT
>TRBV10-3|TRBJ1-5|NA|few
CAISAGDGNQPQHF
TGTGCCATCAGTGCAGGGGATGGCAATCAGCCCCAGCATTTT